This paragraph reports one T cell receptor (beta chain). Its target is not known. Germline CDR1 SGHTA, CDR2 FQGNSA. With 4 bases removed from V and 0 bases from J, the gap between germline ends came to 7 bases. The CDR3 consists of 15 residues. A multiplex PCR was run with 60 Vbeta primers and 13 Jbeta primers. Repertoires were generated with immunoSEQ multiplex PCR, while TCRdb's copy carries only in-frame clones and drops some. The repertoire holds 60,000 to 80,000 clones, with 62% as singletons. The data derive from a study of cytomegalovirus exposure and HLA in healthy donors. Study-level information: Across a few hundred genotyped donors, around 80% landed in the Caucasian-associated ancestry cluster. Whole-study results and caveats: Most of the CMV-associated TCR beta chains (in a later analysis) appeared to be HLA-restricted. Three chains tied to CMV proved CMV antigen-specific in vitro. Segments of the TCR beta V type were, in most cases, productive about 90% or about 30% of the time in an earlier analysis.

This chain joins TRBV7-2 and TRBJ2-6, with D unclear. This TCR came from a man in his thirties or forties in good health and CMV-seronegative. Sequenced input: PBMCs. This CDR3 reads CASSSSRSGANVLTF. Written as DNA, the CDR3 is TGTGCCAGCAGCTCCTCCCGCTCTGGGGCCAACGTCCTGACTTTC.